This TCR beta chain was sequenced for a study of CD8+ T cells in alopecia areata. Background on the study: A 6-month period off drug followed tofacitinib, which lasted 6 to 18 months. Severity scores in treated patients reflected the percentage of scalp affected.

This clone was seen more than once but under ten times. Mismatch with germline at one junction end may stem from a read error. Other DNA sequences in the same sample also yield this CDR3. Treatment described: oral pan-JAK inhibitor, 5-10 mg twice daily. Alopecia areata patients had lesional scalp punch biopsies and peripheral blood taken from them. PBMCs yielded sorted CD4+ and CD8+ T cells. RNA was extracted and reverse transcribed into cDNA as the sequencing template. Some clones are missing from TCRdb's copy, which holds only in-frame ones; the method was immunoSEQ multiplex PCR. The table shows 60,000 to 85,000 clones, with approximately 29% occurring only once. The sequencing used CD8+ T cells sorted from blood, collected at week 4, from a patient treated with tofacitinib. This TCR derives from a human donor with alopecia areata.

Here the CDR3 DNA reads TGCGCCAGCAGCCAAGAACCCAGCTCCTACAATGAGCAGTTCTTC. This sequence encodes CASSQEPSSYNEQFF. V usage is TRBV7-9 and J usage is TRBJ2-1, with D unclear. The CDR3 runs to 15 residues. Germline CDR1 SEHNR, CDR2 FQNEAQ (reference sequence).